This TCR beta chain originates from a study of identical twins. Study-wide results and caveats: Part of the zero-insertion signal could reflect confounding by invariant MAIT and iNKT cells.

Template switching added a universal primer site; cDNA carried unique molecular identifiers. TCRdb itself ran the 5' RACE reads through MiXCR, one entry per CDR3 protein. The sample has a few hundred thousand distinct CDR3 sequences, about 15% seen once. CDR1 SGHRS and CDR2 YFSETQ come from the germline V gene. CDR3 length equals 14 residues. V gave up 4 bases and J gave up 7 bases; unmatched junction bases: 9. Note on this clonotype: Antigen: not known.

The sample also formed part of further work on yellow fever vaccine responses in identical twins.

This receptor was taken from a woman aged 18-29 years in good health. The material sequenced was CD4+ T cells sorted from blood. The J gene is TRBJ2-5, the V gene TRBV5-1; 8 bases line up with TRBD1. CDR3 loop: CASSRGQAWMTQYF. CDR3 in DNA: TGCGCCAGCAGCAGGGGACAGGCTTGGATGACCCAGTACTTC.